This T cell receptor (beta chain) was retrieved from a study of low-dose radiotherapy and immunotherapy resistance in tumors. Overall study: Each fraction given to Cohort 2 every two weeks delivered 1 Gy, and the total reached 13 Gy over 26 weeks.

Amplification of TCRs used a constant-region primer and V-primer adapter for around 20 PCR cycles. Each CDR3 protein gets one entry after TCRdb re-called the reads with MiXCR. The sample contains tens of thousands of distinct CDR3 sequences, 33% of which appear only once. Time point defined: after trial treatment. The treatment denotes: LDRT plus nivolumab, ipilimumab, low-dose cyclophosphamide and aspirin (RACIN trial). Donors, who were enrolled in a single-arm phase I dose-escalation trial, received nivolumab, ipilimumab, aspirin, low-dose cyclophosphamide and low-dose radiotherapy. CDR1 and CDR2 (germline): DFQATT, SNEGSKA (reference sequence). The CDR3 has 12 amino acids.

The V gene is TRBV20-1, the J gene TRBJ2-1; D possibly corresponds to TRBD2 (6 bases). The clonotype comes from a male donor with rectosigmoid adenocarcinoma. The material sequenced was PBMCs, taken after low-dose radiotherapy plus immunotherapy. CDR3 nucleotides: TGCAGCTTAGCGGAATCCGTAAATGAGCAGTTCTTC. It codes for CSLAESVNEQFF.